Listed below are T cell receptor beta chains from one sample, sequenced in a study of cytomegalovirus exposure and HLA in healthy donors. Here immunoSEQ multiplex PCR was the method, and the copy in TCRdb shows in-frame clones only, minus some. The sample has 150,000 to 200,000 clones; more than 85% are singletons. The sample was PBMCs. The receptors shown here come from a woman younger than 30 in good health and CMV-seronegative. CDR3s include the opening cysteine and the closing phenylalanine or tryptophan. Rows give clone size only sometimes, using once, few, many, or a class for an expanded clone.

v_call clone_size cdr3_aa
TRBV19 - CASSMGGRSYNEQFF
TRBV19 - CASSTGQGRNEQYF
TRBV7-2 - CASSAGLAITYEQYF
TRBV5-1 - CASSKGTGPSSYNEQFF
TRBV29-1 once CSVEARRNTEAFF
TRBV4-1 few CASSQDYTNTEAFF
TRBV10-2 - CASSWLAGETQYF
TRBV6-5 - CASRDRANTEAFF
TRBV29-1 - CSVDFPPAGTGVYNEQFF
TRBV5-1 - CASSLFSGDRVNTQYF
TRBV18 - CASSHNGNTEAFF
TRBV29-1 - CSARGLAGGTATYNEQFF
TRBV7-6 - CASSPGGANYGYTF
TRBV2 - CASSSRQGLYYGYTF
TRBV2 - CAITFRDKSYEQYF
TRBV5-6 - CASSSSGRARGEQYF
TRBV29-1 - CSVSGQGVYEQYF
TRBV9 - CASSVGTGYAGELFF
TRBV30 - CAWSIGLAEGQETQYF
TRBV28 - CASRTGQGSRLNSPLHF
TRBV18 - CASSPPLAGRINEQFF
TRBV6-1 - CASHRGNYGYTF
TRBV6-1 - CASSSQGNQPQHF
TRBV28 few CASTSRGGTGELFF
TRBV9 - CASSVEEGSLETQYF
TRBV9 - CASSNLQGGRDEQFF
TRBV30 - CAWSGWGVGGYGYTF
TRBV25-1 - CASSEVSGQGAYTGELFF
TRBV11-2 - CASSWTGYTEAFF
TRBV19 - CASSPATGRYEQYF
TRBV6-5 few CASSYSQGYEQYF
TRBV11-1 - CASSGGRPGGSSYNEQFF
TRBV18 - CASSPETMGGSNYGYTF
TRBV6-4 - CASSDSTENTGELFF
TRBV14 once CASSPKRVLVF
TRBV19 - CASSSGLAGSKTDTQYF
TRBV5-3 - CARSLEGSGEKLFF
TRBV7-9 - CASSRTGRRDYGYTF
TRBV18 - CASSPVSVIAKNIQYF
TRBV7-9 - CASSPSTGTDTDTQYF
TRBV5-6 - CASSFPTGDDYTF
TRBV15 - CATSRGGDLSSYEQYF
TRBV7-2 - CASSHRAGRTYNEQFF
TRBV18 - CASSPRGQGTSGNTIYF
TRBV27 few CASRPGLATYEQYF
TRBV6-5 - CASSYPTSGHNEQFF
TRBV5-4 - CASSSGGRERYNEQFF
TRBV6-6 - CASSYGPPGSYEQYF
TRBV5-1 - CASSFTDTSRSYEQYF
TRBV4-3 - CASSPEYRGGNTIYF
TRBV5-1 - CASSLDRGDYGYTF
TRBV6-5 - CASSYSVGGFGSPLHF
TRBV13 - CASSLEQDYEQYF